These T cell receptor beta chains were read from a single sample in a study of T cell responses to AZD1222 COVID-19 vaccine. TCRdb's table, derived via immunoSEQ multiplex PCR, lists solely in-frame clones and lacks some. This table holds over 130,000 clones, 94% found once. The source material was peripheral blood, sampled on day 0 of AZD1222 vaccination. These receptors came from an adult in good health. The CDR3 runs from the conserved cysteine through the conserved F or W. The D gene is left open where the match is weak. A row's size may be missing; if present it is once, few, many or a size class.

CDR3: CASSLYTDTQYF; DNA: TGTGCCAGCAGTTTATATACGGATACGCAGTATTTT; D: NA; J: TRBJ2-3; size: NA; V: TRBV28
CDR3: CASRLITGTDYGYTF; DNA: TGCGCCAGCAGACTTATAACCGGGACAGACTATGGCTACACCTTC; D: TRBD1; J: TRBJ1-2; size: NA; V: TRBV5-1
CDR3: CASSYSAGETQYF; DNA: TGTGCCAGCAGTTACTCGGCGGGAGAGACCCAGTACTTC; D: NA; J: TRBJ2-5; size: NA; V: TRBV6-6
CDR3: CASSNPGRGLYTGELFF; DNA: TGTGCCAGTAGTAATCCGGGCAGGGGGCTTTACACCGGGGAGCTGTTTTTT; D: TRBD1; J: TRBJ2-2; size: NA; V: TRBV19
CDR3: CASSQRINEAFF; DNA: TGTGCCAGCAGCCAAAGGATAAATGAAGCTTTCTTT; D: NA; J: TRBJ1-1; size: NA; V: TRBV3-1/TRBV3-2
CDR3: CASRLTHRDAEAFF; DNA: TGTGCCAGCAGGCTGACGCACAGGGACGCTGAAGCTTTCTTT; D: NA; J: TRBJ1-1; size: NA; V: TRBV27
CDR3: CASSWAVWTGLIARRDYTF; DNA: TGTGCCAGCAGCTGGGCCGTTTGGACAGGGTTAATAGCACGTCGGGACTACACCTTC; D: TRBD1; J: TRBJ1-2; size: once; V: TRBV5-5
CDR3: CASSRSSIVGYGYTF; DNA: TGTGCCAGCAGTCGGTCATCTATCGTCGGCTATGGCTACACCTTC; D: NA; J: TRBJ1-2; size: NA; V: TRBV6-5
CDR3: CASSLDRVTQYF; DNA: TGTGCCAGCAGCCTCGACAGGGTGACCCAGTACTTC; D: TRBD1; J: TRBJ2-5; size: once; V: TRBV6-5
CDR3: CASRGTARRGNTIYF; DNA: TGTGCCAGCAGAGGGACCGCGCGCCGGGGAAACACCATATATTTT; D: NA; J: TRBJ1-3; size: NA; V: TRBV27
CDR3: CASSQDRGGDSRSANYGYTF; DNA: TGCGCCAGCAGCCAAGATAGGGGTGGAGACAGCCGCTCCGCTAACTATGGCTACACCTTC; D: NA; J: TRBJ1-2; size: once; V: TRBV4-3
CDR3: CASRPGRGGEKLFF; DNA: TGTGCCAGCAGGCCAGGCAGGGGTGGGGAAAAACTGTTTTTT; D: NA; J: TRBJ1-4; size: NA; V: TRBV2
CDR3: CASSPGSGTEAFF; DNA: TGTGCCAGCTCACCAGGGAGTGGCACTGAAGCTTTCTTT; D: NA; J: TRBJ1-1; size: NA; V: TRBV18
CDR3: CASSQGPGFDGYTF; DNA: TGTGCCAGCAGCCAGGGTCCAGGGTTCGATGGCTACACCTTC; D: NA; J: TRBJ1-2; size: NA; V: TRBV3-1/TRBV3-2
CDR3: CASRAGSEAFF; DNA: TGTGCCAGTCGCGCGGGGTCTGAAGCTTTCTTT; D: NA; J: TRBJ1-1; size: NA; V: TRBV19
CDR3: CASSPSLADTDTQYF; DNA: TGTGCCAGCTCGCCGAGTCTAGCGGACACAGATACGCAGTATTTT; D: TRBD2; J: TRBJ2-3; size: NA; V: TRBV18
CDR3: CASKGAGTHQPQHF; DNA: TGTGCCAGCAAGGGGGCAGGGACGCATCAGCCCCAGCATTTT; D: TRBD1; J: TRBJ1-5; size: NA; V: TRBV27
CDR3: CASSSPGRGQDGYTF; DNA: TGTGCCAGCAGTTCCCCTGGCAGGGGGCAGGATGGCTACACCTTC; D: TRBD1; J: TRBJ1-2; size: few; V: TRBV27
CDR3: CASRGAVGQNNSPLHF; DNA: TGCGCCAGCAGGGGGGCAGTCGGCCAGAATAATTCACCCCTCCACTTT; D: NA; J: TRBJ1-6; size: NA; V: TRBV5-1
CDR3: CASSQDRRSPLHF; DNA: TGTGCCAGCAGCCAAGATCGGCGGTCACCCCTCCACTTT; D: NA; J: TRBJ1-6; size: NA; V: TRBV3-1/TRBV3-2
CDR3: CAISETRQVHYGYTF; DNA: TGTGCCATCAGTGAGACGAGACAGGTTCACTATGGCTACACCTTC; D: NA; J: TRBJ1-2; size: NA; V: TRBV10-3
CDR3: CASSLFGGDNEQFF; DNA: TGTGCCAGCAGCTTATTCGGAGGGGACAATGAGCAGTTCTTC; D: NA; J: TRBJ2-1; size: NA; V: TRBV7-7
CDR3: CASSFIVGPGYTF; DNA: TGTGCCAGCAGTTTTATTGTTGGTCCTGGCTACACCTTC; D: NA; J: TRBJ1-2; size: NA; V: TRBV28
CDR3: CASSSGQSNYGYTF; DNA: TGTGCCAGCAGTTCGGGACAGTCTAACTATGGCTACACCTTC; D: TRBD1; J: TRBJ1-2; size: NA; V: TRBV28
CDR3: CASSLARGAEGNTEAFF; DNA: TGTGCCAGCAGCTTAGCGAGGGGGGCGGAGGGGAACACTGAAGCTTTCTTT; D: NA; J: TRBJ1-1; size: NA; V: TRBV7-2
CDR3: CASGDQSTDTQYF; DNA: TGTGCCAGCGGCGATCAAAGCACAGATACGCAGTATTTT; D: NA; J: TRBJ2-3; size: NA; V: TRBV6-5
CDR3: CASRDDLDTKYTF; DNA: TGCGCCAGCAGAGACGATCTGGACACCAAATACACCTTC; D: NA; J: TRBJ1-2; size: few; V: TRBV5-1
CDR3: CAWSGGTVGSPLHF; DNA: TGTGCCTGGAGTGGTGGGACAGTCGGTTCACCCCTCCACTTT; D: TRBD1; J: TRBJ1-6; size: NA; V: TRBV30
CDR3: CASSLFGSSLEFKNIQYF; DNA: TGTGCCAGCAGCTTGTTCGGGAGTAGTTTGGAGTTCAAAAACATTCAGTACTTC; D: NA; J: TRBJ2-4; size: NA; V: TRBV5-6
CDR3: CASSLDGTSGQETQYF; DNA: TGCGCCAGCAGCTTGGATGGGACTAGCGGACAAGAGACCCAGTACTTC; D: TRBD2; J: TRBJ2-5; size: NA; V: TRBV5-1
CDR3: CASSGRGEKMNTEAFF; DNA: TGTGCCAGCAGTGGGAGGGGGGAAAAAATGAACACTGAAGCTTTCTTT; D: NA; J: TRBJ1-1; size: NA; V: TRBV27
CDR3: CASSDDRSTDTQYF; DNA: TGCGCCAGCAGTGATGACAGATCCACAGATACGCAGTATTTT; D: NA; J: TRBJ2-3; size: NA; V: TRBV10-1
CDR3: CASSVGAKGPHYNEQFF; DNA: TGTGCCAGCAGCGTAGGAGCAAAGGGACCTCACTACAATGAGCAGTTCTTC; D: NA; J: TRBJ2-1; size: once; V: TRBV9
CDR3: CASSLNGLAGDGVTQYF; DNA: TGTGCCAGCAGCTTAAATGGGCTAGCGGGAGACGGAGTTACGCAGTATTTT; D: TRBD2; J: TRBJ2-3; size: NA; V: TRBV7-8
CDR3: CASSFGTGSYNEQFF; DNA: TGTGCCAGCAGTTTCGGGACAGGCTCCTACAATGAGCAGTTCTTC; D: TRBD1; J: TRBJ2-1; size: NA; V: TRBV28
CDR3: CASSRGRLQETQYF; DNA: TGTGCCAGCAGCCGAGGACGGTTACAAGAGACCCAGTACTTC; D: NA; J: TRBJ2-5; size: NA; V: TRBV5-6
CDR3: CASSVGLRGNTEAFF; DNA: TGTGCCAGCAGCGTAGGCCTGCGGGGGAACACTGAAGCTTTCTTT; D: NA; J: TRBJ1-1; size: once; V: TRBV9
CDR3: CASRLGPGNSPLHF; DNA: TGTGCCAGCAGACTCGGTCCCGGGAATTCACCCCTCCACTTT; D: NA; J: TRBJ1-6; size: NA; V: TRBV27
CDR3: CASSLVSGDTGELFF; DNA: TGTGCCAGCAGCCTAGTATCAGGGGACACCGGGGAGCTGTTTTTT; D: NA; J: TRBJ2-2; size: NA; V: TRBV9
CDR3: CASSFTPQETQYF; DNA: TGTGCCAGCAGCTTTACTCCCCAAGAGACCCAGTACTTC; D: NA; J: TRBJ2-5; size: NA; V: TRBV7-9
CDR3: CAISLLGSQETQYF; DNA: TGTGCCATCTCTCTGTTGGGCTCCCAAGAGACCCAGTACTTC; D: NA; J: TRBJ2-5; size: NA; V: TRBV10-3
CDR3: CASSFPVRGEQFF; DNA: TGTGCCAGCAGTTTCCCGGTCCGGGGTGAGCAGTTCTTC; D: NA; J: TRBJ2-1; size: NA; V: TRBV12-3/TRBV12-4
CDR3: CASSFRGRAKTGELFF; DNA: TGTGCCAGCAGCTTTAGAGGGAGGGCCAAAACCGGGGAGCTGTTTTTT; D: TRBD2; J: TRBJ2-2; size: NA; V: TRBV11-2
CDR3: CASSTGTGVWDTQYF; DNA: TGTGCCAGCAGCACCGGGACAGGGGTTTGGGATACGCAGTATTTT; D: TRBD1; J: TRBJ2-3; size: once; V: TRBV7-3
CDR3: CASSPRDGQETQYF; DNA: TGTGCCAGCAGTCCCAGGGACGGCCAAGAGACCCAGTACTTC; D: NA; J: TRBJ2-5; size: few; V: TRBV5-4
CDR3: CAWSVLAGSYNEQFF; DNA: TGTGCCTGGAGTGTTTTAGCGGGCTCCTACAATGAGCAGTTCTTC; D: TRBD2; J: TRBJ2-1; size: NA; V: TRBV30
CDR3: CASSQDRLGSSYNEQFF; DNA: TGCGCCAGCAGCCAAGATAGATTGGGAAGCTCCTACAATGAGCAGTTCTTC; D: NA; J: TRBJ2-1; size: NA; V: TRBV4-3
CDR3: CASSFRTSGTDTQYF; DNA: TGTGCCAGCAGCTTTCGAACTAGCGGCACAGATACGCAGTATTTT; D: TRBD2; J: TRBJ2-3; size: NA; V: TRBV5-4
CDR3: CASRRGQGARTDTQYF; DNA: TGTGCCAGCAGAAGGGGACAGGGGGCGAGGACAGATACGCAGTATTTT; D: TRBD1; J: TRBJ2-3; size: NA; V: TRBV5-8
CDR3: CAISGTWTSAITQYF; DNA: TGTGCCATCAGTGGGACCTGGACTAGTGCTATTACGCAGTATTTT; D: TRBD2; J: TRBJ2-3; size: once; V: TRBV10-3
CDR3: CASSSRPGGNQPQHF; DNA: TGTGCCAGCAGTTCCCGCCCGGGGGGCAATCAGCCCCAGCATTTT; D: NA; J: TRBJ1-5; size: NA; V: TRBV6-5
CDR3: CASRRRGDDGYTF; DNA: TGTGCCAGCAGACGAAGAGGCGACGATGGCTACACCTTC; D: NA; J: TRBJ1-2; size: NA; V: TRBV6-6
CDR3: CASTPDRSTGELFF; DNA: TGTGCCAGCACTCCGGACAGATCCACCGGGGAGCTGTTTTTT; D: NA; J: TRBJ2-2; size: NA; V: TRBV2